This paragraph covers one TCR beta chain sequence. This entry belongs to a study of blood T cell repertoires in COVID-19. The overall study: COVID-19 samples collected from the United States, Italy and Spain covered acute and convalescent phases. PBMCs, B-cell-depleted T cells, or T cells were the source of the cDNA or gDNA that made up the material.

The table came from immunoSEQ multiplex PCR; TCRdb's copy has only in-frame clones and leaves some out. The repertoire holds 100,000 to 150,000 clones, with roughly 84% as singletons. The sequenced sample consisted of peripheral blood. This clonotype was sampled from a woman aged 80 or older with acute or convalescent COVID-19.

In DNA, the CDR3 is TGTGCCAGCAGCCCGCTCACTTTGGCGAACACCGGGGAGCTGTTTTTT. Translation gives CASSPLTLANTGELFF. The chain carries TRBV3-1 (or the pseudogene TRBV3-2) and TRBJ2-2; D uncertain. Trimming shortened V by 4 bases and J by 0 bases, and 12 bases separated the two germline ends. CDR3 length equals 16 residues. Germline CDR1 reads LGHDT; CDR2 reads YNNKEL (reference sequence).